What follows are 3 T cell receptor beta chains derived from one specimen sequenced in a study of T cell changes during pregnancy in multiple sclerosis. Assay used: immunoSEQ multiplex PCR; TCRdb lists only in-frame clones, some missing. The table lists about 59,000 clones, over 90% of them singletons. Here the sequenced sample was CD8+ T cells from peripheral blood mononuclear cells, taken in the third trimester of pregnancy. The receptors shown here come from a female donor with multiple sclerosis, enrolled in a pregnancy study.

The rearrangement joins TRBV6-5 to TRBJ1-1; 7 bases are a match to TRBD1. Germline V lookup: CDR1 MNHEY, CDR2 SVGAGI. The V and J ends lost 5 bases and 4 bases, in that order; junction bases with no gene match: 4. The CDR3 totals 13 residues. For the CDR3, the DNA is TGTGCCAGCAGTACCGGGACAGCCACTGAAGCTTTCTTT. It encodes CASSTGTATEAFF.

The chain joins TRBV19 to TRBJ2-1, with 7 bases matching TRBD2. Unmatched junction bases numbered 9, after V lost 7 bases and J lost 3 bases. Germline lookup yields CDR1 LNHDA and CDR2 SQIVND (reference sequence). This CDR3 is built from 15 residues. In DNA form, the CDR3 reads TGTGCCAGTAAGGTTGGCGGGGGAGACTACAATGAGCAGTTCTTC. Amino acid sequence: CASKVGGGDYNEQFF.

This sequence joins TRBV23-1 and TRBJ2-7; TRBD1 matches at 11 bases. TRBV23-1 is sorted into the ORF group, with uncertain function. V gave up 8 bases and J gave up 1 base; unmatched junction bases: 7. CDR3 length: 15 amino acids. CDR3 protein: CASGRDRGVSYEQYF. DNA of the CDR3: TGCGCCAGCGGACGGGACAGGGGGGTTTCCTACGAGCAGTACTTC.